A selection of T cell receptor beta chains follows, all from one sample in a study of long-term antiretroviral therapy in people with HIV. TCRdb's table, derived via immunoSEQ multiplex PCR, lists solely in-frame clones and lacks some. The sample holds about 25,000 clones, roughly 79% seen once. Sequences were derived from unsorted PBMCs, sampled 2.1 years after starting antiretroviral therapy. The receptors were gathered from a man younger than 45 with HIV. CDR3s include the opening cysteine and the closing phenylalanine or tryptophan. The D gene is left open where the match is weak. Not every row has a clone size; where given, it reads once, few, many or a size class.

clone size | J gene | D gene | V gene | CDR3 protein | CDR3 DNA
. | TRBJ2-5 | . | TRBV27 | CASSSSGPQYF | TGTGCCAGCAGTTCCTCCGGCCCCCAGTACTTC
. | TRBJ1-6 | . | TRBV5-4 | CASSNTWRAGNSPLHF | TGTGCCAGCAGCAATACTTGGAGGGCGGGTAATTCACCCCTCCACTTT
. | TRBJ2-7 | . | TRBV27 | CASSLSLAARSYEQYF | TGTGCCAGCAGTTTATCGCTGGCAGCTCGCTCCTACGAGCAGTACTTC
. | TRBJ2-5 | . | TRBV27 | CASSLDQETQYF | TGTGCCAGCAGTCTAGACCAAGAGACCCAGTACTTC
. | TRBJ2-3 | . | TRBV10-3 | CAIRDGGLAGTDTQYF | TGTGCCATCAGGGATGGGGGCCTTGCTGGCACAGATACGCAGTATTTT
. | TRBJ2-1 | TRBD2 | TRBV9 | CASSVVPGGYNEQFF | TGTGCCAGCAGCGTAGTCCCGGGGGGATACAATGAGCAGTTCTTC
. | TRBJ1-4 | . | TRBV29-1 | CSVVTGATNEKLFF | TGCAGCGTTGTGACAGGAGCAACTAATGAAAAACTGTTTTTT
. | TRBJ2-3 | TRBD2 | TRBV4-1 | CASSQLAGSTDTQYF | TGCGCCAGCAGTCAACTAGCGGGAAGCACAGATACGCAGTATTTT
. | TRBJ1-3 | TRBD1 | TRBV5-1 | CASSLKGQGYSGNTIYF | TGCGCCAGCAGCCTGAAAGGACAGGGATACTCTGGAAACACCATATATTTT
. | TRBJ2-7 | . | TRBV5-1 | CASSLLTTYEQYF | TGCGCCAGCAGCTTGTTGACAACCTACGAGCAGTACTTC
. | TRBJ2-1 | TRBD2 | TRBV5-1 | CASSLLAGNNEQFF | TGCGCCAGCAGCTTATTAGCGGGGAACAATGAGCAGTTCTTC
few | TRBJ1-2 | . | TRBV7-9 | CASSLNQPQAYGYTF | TGTGCCAGCAGCTTAAATCAGCCTCAGGCGTATGGCTACACCTTC
few | TRBJ1-6 | . | TRBV6-1 | CASKTSDYNSPLHF | TGTGCCAGCAAGACCAGCGACTATAATTCACCCCTCCACTTT
. | TRBJ2-3 | . | TRBV27 | CASTTGGTDTQYF | TGTGCCAGCACCACCGGTGGGACAGATACGCAGTATTTT
. | TRBJ1-5 | . | TRBV10-1 | CARTPQGNSNQPQHF | TGCGCCAGGACTCCCCAGGGCAATAGCAATCAGCCCCAGCATTTT
. | TRBJ1-3 | . | TRBV7-6 | CASTPQRLGLGNTIYF | TGTGCCAGCACCCCGCAGAGGTTAGGGCTTGGGAACACCATATATTTT
. | TRBJ1-1 | . | TRBV11-2 | CASSSTGIWGTEAFF | TGTGCCAGCAGCTCAACAGGGATCTGGGGCACTGAAGCTTTCTTT
. | TRBJ1-2 | TRBD1 | TRBV27 | CASSLSAGGIYGYTF | TGTGCCAGCAGTTTATCCGCAGGGGGTATCTATGGCTACACCTTC
few | TRBJ1-5 | . | TRBV30 | CAYRSRGQPQHF | TGTGCTTACCGTTCCCGGGGTCAGCCCCAGCATTTT
. | TRBJ2-3 | TRBD2 | TRBV2 | CASSVYAGADTQYF | TGTGCCAGCAGTGTCTATGCGGGGGCAGATACGCAGTATTTT
. | TRBJ1-1 | . | TRBV19 | CATRDSGRMNTEAFF | TGTGCCACCAGAGACTCCGGCAGGATGAACACTGAAGCTTTCTTT
. | TRBJ2-3 | TRBD1 | TRBV19 | CASSAGQGAGGDTQYF | TGTGCCAGTAGTGCCGGACAGGGGGCAGGAGGGGATACGCAGTATTTT
. | TRBJ2-7 | . | TRBV30 | CAWSGTRAEQYF | TGTGCCTGGAGTGGTACGCGCGCGGAGCAGTACTTC
. | TRBJ2-1 | TRBD2 | TRBV5-4 | CASSPGRAGGFYNEQFF | TGTGCCAGCAGCCCCGGCAGAGCGGGAGGCTTCTACAATGAGCAGTTCTTC
. | TRBJ1-1 | . | TRBV29-1 | CSVHRPGNTEAFF | TGCAGCGTCCACAGGCCGGGAAACACTGAAGCTTTCTTT
. | TRBJ2-5 | . | TRBV27 | CASSLSAGTQETQYF | TGTGCCAGCAGTTTATCGGCAGGGACTCAAGAGACCCAGTACTTC
. | TRBJ1-6 | TRBD1 | TRBV7-2 | CASSRTFTHRTGAESPLHF | TGTGCCAGCAGCCGTACCTTTACCCACCGGACAGGGGCAGAGTCACCCCTCCACTTT
. | TRBJ2-3 | . | TRBV4-3 | CASSQRGFGGFAQYF | TGCGCCAGCAGCCAAAGGGGATTCGGGGGTTTTGCGCAGTATTTT
. | TRBJ1-6 | . | TRBV18 | CASSPGTHSPLHF | TGTGCCAGCTCACCAGGGACCCACAGCCCCCTCCACTTT
. | TRBJ1-1 | . | TRBV28 | CASSFATENTEAFF | TGTGCCAGCAGTTTCGCGACAGAGAACACTGAAGCTTTCTTT
. | TRBJ1-5 | . | TRBV30 | CAWSKGGPYSNQPQHF | TGTGCCTGGAGTAAGGGGGGCCCTTATAGCAATCAGCCCCAGCATTTT
. | TRBJ2-6 | . | TRBV19 | CASTVASGANVLTF | TGTGCCAGTACTGTGGCTTCTGGGGCCAACGTCCTGACTTTC
. | TRBJ2-3 | . | TRBV27 | CASRSLGSFPSTDTQYF | TGTGCCAGCAGGTCCCTCGGGTCCTTCCCTAGCACAGATACGCAGTATTTT
few | TRBJ2-3 | . | TRBV9 | CASSRISGTHTDTQYF | TGTGCCAGCAGCCGTATTTCCGGGACCCACACAGATACGCAGTATTTT
few | TRBJ2-7 | TRBD2 | TRBV7-6 | CASSLGGGGTEQYF | TGTGCCAGCAGCTTAGGGGGCGGGGGGACCGAGCAGTACTTC
. | TRBJ1-5 | . | TRBV19 | CASSDRSQPQHF | TGTGCCAGTAGTGACAGGTCTCAGCCCCAGCATTTT
. | TRBJ1-1 | . | TRBV28 | CASSWSTSNTEAFF | TGTGCCAGCAGTTGGTCGACGTCAAACACTGAAGCTTTCTTT
. | TRBJ2-7 | . | TRBV11-2 | CASSPPSGAKSYEQYF | TGTGCCAGCAGCCCCCCCTCAGGGGCGAAATCCTACGAGCAGTACTTC
few | TRBJ2-2 | . | TRBV28 | CASRRRLNTGELFF | TGTGCCAGCAGGCGCAGGCTTAACACCGGGGAGCTGTTTTTT
. | TRBJ1-1 | . | TRBV5-1 | CASSLGQDGNTEAFF | TGCGCCAGCAGCTTGGGACAGGATGGAAACACTGAAGCTTTCTTT
. | TRBJ2-2 | . | TRBV10-2 | CASSETRNTGELFF | TGCGCCAGCAGCGAGACCAGGAACACCGGGGAGCTGTTTTTT
. | TRBJ2-7 | . | TRBV6-5 | CASRDRDGFYEQYF | TGTGCCAGCAGGGACCGGGACGGCTTCTACGAGCAGTACTTC
. | TRBJ2-1 | . | TRBV12-5 | CASGLASPGQQFF | TGTGCTAGTGGTTTGGCCAGTCCGGGACAGCAGTTCTTC
. | TRBJ2-7 | TRBD2 | TRBV19 | CASSRVVLAGGTHEQYF | TGTGCCAGTAGCCGAGTGGTCCTAGCGGGAGGTACCCACGAGCAGTACTTC
few | TRBJ2-7 | TRBD1 | TRBV16 | CASSPDRDYEQYF | TGTGCCAGCAGCCCGGACAGGGACTACGAGCAGTACTTC
. | TRBJ2-5 | . | TRBV6-6 | CASSYQSGNTETQYF | TGTGCCAGCAGTTACCAATCGGGCAACACGGAGACCCAGTACTTC
. | TRBJ2-5 | TRBD2 | TRBV7-9 | CASSFLAGGPETQYF | TGTGCCAGCAGCTTCTTAGCGGGGGGGCCCGAGACCCAGTACTTC
. | TRBJ2-1 | . | TRBV18 | CASSLGFGQLNLEQFF | TGTGCCAGCTCACTCGGGTTCGGACAGTTAAATCTTGAGCAGTTCTTC
. | TRBJ2-3 | . | TRBV30 | CAWSVPGKGLRDTQYF | TGTGCCTGGAGTGTACCAGGCAAAGGGCTTAGAGATACGCAGTATTTT
. | TRBJ2-2 | . | TRBV7-9 | CASSSGQTNTGELFF | TGTGCCAGCAGCTCTGGACAGACGAACACCGGGGAGCTGTTTTTT
few | TRBJ1-1 | TRBD1 | TRBV12-5 | CASGLTSGTGGWAEAFF | TGTGCTAGTGGTTTGACCTCCGGGACAGGGGGCTGGGCTGAAGCTTTCTTT
few | TRBJ1-4 | . | TRBV6-1 | CASSGRQVADEKLFF | TGTGCCAGCAGTGGCAGACAAGTGGCGGATGAAAAACTGTTTTTT
. | TRBJ2-2 | TRBD1 | TRBV5-1 | CASSPSRGRDTGELFF | TGCGCCAGCAGCCCGTCCAGGGGGCGTGACACCGGGGAGCTGTTTTTT
. | TRBJ1-2 | . | TRBV27 | CASGRTRSDYGYTF | TGTGCCAGCGGACGGACACGGAGCGACTATGGCTACACCTTC
. | TRBJ2-3 | . | TRBV5-4 | CASSRAGLDPKDTQYF | TGTGCCAGCAGCCGAGCTGGACTCGATCCGAAGGATACGCAGTATTTT
once | TRBJ2-1 | TRBD1 | TRBV4-1 | CASSQGRPLDRAGDEQFF | TGCGCCAGCAGCCAAGGAAGACCCTTGGACAGGGCAGGCGATGAGCAGTTCTTC
. | TRBJ1-6 | . | TRBV6-6 | CASSYSQGKRNSPLHF | TGTGCCAGCAGTTACTCGCAGGGTAAACGGAATTCACCCCTCCACTTT
. | TRBJ1-5 | . | TRBV28 | CASSSWAGMRVGNQPQHF | TGTGCCAGCAGTTCATGGGCAGGGATGAGGGTCGGCAATCAGCCCCAGCATTTT
. | TRBJ1-2 | TRBD1 | TRBV9 | CASSVATGDYGYTF | TGTGCCAGCAGCGTAGCGACAGGGGACTATGGCTACACCTTC